The clone carrying this T cell receptor beta chain was detected a few times. As yet, its antigen is unknown. Hyperthyroidism patients were newly diagnosed, had disease duration under 2 months, and were aged 18 to 65 years. The sample comes from a study of T cells in Graves' hyperthyroidism and ophthalmopathy. Study as a whole: The initial diagnosis was the point when peripheral blood was collected, ahead of any treatment.

Study observations and caveats: Blood also held most thyroid clonotypes expanded beyond 0.001.

This CDR3 region has 16 residues. Germline V gene sequence: CDR1 SGHDN, CDR2 FVKESK. The V and J ends lost 1 base and 4 bases, in that order; junction bases with no gene match: 9. From RNA transcripts, TCR beta CDR3 regions were amplified. A first-round RT-PCR of the TCR CDR3 used the HTBI primer set. TCRdb processed the multiplex PCR reads anew with MiXCR; each CDR3 protein has one entry. In the table there are approximately 870,000 distinct CDR3 sequences, approximately 40% of which are singletons. This chain uses TRBV14 with TRBJ2-5; 7 positions agree with TRBD2. The source is a man younger than 35 with Graves' hyperthyroidism. What was sequenced was blood. CDR3: CASSQGLALLGETQYF. Written as DNA, the CDR3 is TGTGCCAGCAGCCAAGGACTAGCCCTACTTGGAGAGACCCAGTACTTC. Looking up the rest from reference TRBV14 and TRBJ2-5 gives the full variable domain: EAGVTQFPSHSVIEKGQTVTLRCDPISGHDNLYWYRRVMGKEIKFLLHFVKESKQDESGMPNNRFLAERTGGTYSTLKVQPAELEDSGVYFCASSQGLALLGETQYFGPGTRLLVL.